This T cell receptor (beta chain) was identified during a study of OX40 agonist ivuxolimab in advanced cancers. With respect to the entire study: Ivuxolimab was a fully human IgG2 agonistic monoclonal antibody targeting the costimulatory receptor OX40 (CD134). Intravenous ivuxolimab was administered to patients every 2 weeks at six dose levels: 0.01, 0.1, 0.3, 1.5, 3 and 10 mg/kg. Of the 50 or so patients in dose escalation, approximately 20 had hepatocellular carcinoma, some 15 had melanoma, 9 had renal cell carcinoma and 9 had head and neck cancer. In the dose-escalation cohort, around four fifths of patients were male, and the mean age was 60 years with a range of roughly 20 to 85. Prior anti-PD-1, anti-PD-L1 or anti-CTLA-4 therapy was permitted, and checkpoint inhibitors had been received by around 39% of dose-escalation patients. Three dose-escalation patients achieved partial responses, one with hepatocellular carcinoma and two with cutaneous melanoma. The purpose of peripheral TCRbeta sequencing was to test whether ivuxolimab changed TCR sequence diversity and led to clonal T-cell expansion. The paper covers the monotherapy dose-escalation part of the phase I ivuxolimab trial, which included N of about 56 patients.

For sequencing of the TCRbeta CDR3 region, genomic DNA was extracted from the sorted cells. The immunoSEQ Assay was used to sequence the TCRbeta CDR3 regions. In TCRdb, the immuneACCESS table is reduced to in-frame sequences with V and J assigned. These tables do not hold every clone; where another copy was compared, an unresolved V gene accounts for under half, and the others remain unexplained. The sample data list tens of thousands of clones, and 90% to 95% of these were observed just once. Of the sample, approximately 25% falls within the top ten clones. On the study overall, not on this receptor specifically: At doses of 0.1 to 3.0 mg/kg, clonal expansion of both CD4+ and CD8+ T cells in blood was seen between baseline and week 6. On average, CD8+ T cells showed more expanded clones than CD4+ T cells after ivuxolimab. Partial responders in the 0.1-3.0 mg/kg groups had among the lowest normalized peripheral clonal expansion, especially among CD8+ T cells. The antigen specificity of the peripheral T cells that underwent clonal expansion was not determined. Low levels of normalized T-cell clonal expansion were also seen in some nonresponding patients.

The trial excluded patients who had a history of autoimmune disease or were on systemic immunosuppression. In every dose cohort, peripheral blood was drawn for TCR sequencing at baseline, cycle 4 day 1, and cycle 7 day 1. Samples were obtained from an open-label, multicenter, first-in-human phase I dose-escalation trial of ivuxolimab. Adults with locally advanced or metastatic melanoma, renal cell, hepatocellular, or head and neck squamous cell carcinoma were enrolled in the trial. Before TCR sequencing, CD4+ and CD8+ T cells were separately sorted from peripheral blood. From cysteine to phenylalanine, the CDR3 is 12 amino acids long. CDR3 DNA only is kept here, 36 bases in frame from base 1. The trim is 3 bases for V and 2 bases for J, with a gap of 5 bases between the germline ends. CDR1 SGHDT and CDR2 YYEEEE are derived from the germline V gene. Points on this clone: Which antigen it targets is not known. No base-level quality is on record; no much larger clone is a single base apart.

In this chain, TRBV5-6 is recombined with TRBJ2-5, with the D gene not clear enough to name. Specimen: CD4+ or CD8+ T cells sorted from blood, collected in a trial of the OX40 agonist ivuxolimab. The receptor's source is an adult with an advanced solid tumor such as melanoma, head and neck, liver or kidney cancer. The DNA is as follows: TGTGCCAGCAGCTGGGTACAAGAGACCCAGTACTTC. Its product reads: CASSWVQETQYF.